This T cell receptor beta chain stems from a study of CD8 T cells in Susac syndrome (dated 2019 in TCRdb). About the study as a whole: Among the Susac syndrome patients who were sequenced, clinically active disease was present in over 5 and clinical remission was observed in fewer than 10. Whether CD8+ T cell activation and differentiation in Susac syndrome was antigen driven was tested using repertoire sequencing. At blood withdrawal, Susac syndrome patients were therapy-naive, treated with corticosteroids (with IVIg additionally given to some), or treated with IVIg alone.

The paper's findings and limits, for the study overall: The CD4+ T cell repertoire of patients with Susac syndrome showed no detectable clonal expansion. The number of individuals in the TCR sequencing and HLA analysis was acknowledged as relatively small.

Peripheral blood CD8+ and CD4+ T cells from healthy donors, Susac syndrome patients and multiple sclerosis patients were profiled using high-throughput TCR beta sequencing. The Susac syndrome patients fulfilled recently defined diagnostic criteria for definite or probable disease. Bulk CD8+ and CD4+ T cells were purified by magnetic negative isolation, whereas CD8+ TEMRA cells were enriched by FACS. Blood was drawn into EDTA tubes, processed within 24 hours, and PBMCs were isolated by density gradient centrifugation. PBMCs intended for TCR sequencing were cryopreserved in liquid nitrogen and were subsequently thawed in a 37 degrees C water bath. The sorted or isolated CD4+, CD8+ and CD8+ TEMRA cells had a purity of 90% or higher. RNA was extracted with the RNeasy kit and about 0.5 to 1 ug was reverse transcribed using random hexamers. The immunoSEQ multiplex PCR assay, which covers 54 Vbeta and 13 Jbeta segments, was used to amplify TCR beta CDR3 regions. Bias from PCR amplification was corrected by using a synthetic template baseline for primer optimization and for computational correction. For the original study's pipeline: Reads were assigned to V, D and J genes according to IMGT and analyzed in immunoSEQ Analyzer, with only productive sequences retained. Clonality was computed as one minus Shannon entropy normalized by log2 of the number of productive unique sequences. For each patient and control, public and private clones were evaluated among the 100 most prevalent clones. Susac-specific clones were defined as absent from healthy and MS cohorts, about 1,000 published viral clones and other ImmuneACCESS disease sequences. TCRdb handled the public reads itself, with Q25 trimming in fastp and clone calling in MiXCR, and kept productive beta chains. CDR3 protein sequences are deduplicated, and each keeps its most common genes and DNA. The V and J calls shown here were made by TCRdb, not taken from the authors' results. The sample data list 150,000 to 180,000 distinct CDR3 sequences, and 85% to 95% of these were observed just once. The ten most abundant clones make up 0.16% of the sample.

As regards this clonotype: It lacks a known antigen. Within one base of it there is no much larger clone, and no base qualities were kept.

Inclusive of the bounding cysteine and phenylalanine, the CDR3 is 11 residues long. This entry keeps only the CDR3 DNA: 33 bases, framed from base 1. Trimming at the junction amounts to 4 bases on V and 5 bases on J, and the germline ends lie 8 bases apart. The germline V gene sets CDR1 to SQVTM and CDR2 to ANQGSEA. The sequence is built from TRBV29-1 and TRBJ1-1; the D gene cannot be resolved reliably. The material sequenced was CD4+ T cells from PBMCs. The receptor's source is a human donor with Susac syndrome. The CDR3 protein is CSVVKGTEAFF. The DNA sequence reads TGCAGCGTTGTGAAGGGAACTGAAGCTTTCTTT.